One sample yielded the 15 T cell receptor beta chains listed below, sequenced in a study of cytomegalovirus exposure and HLA in healthy donors. The PCR employed 60 Vbeta primers together with 13 Jbeta primers. Method: immunoSEQ multiplex PCR; TCRdb's copy keeps in-frame clones and lacks some. The sample includes 100,000 or so clones, about 81% of them seen just once. Specimen: PBMCs. The receptors stem from a man aged 40-49 years in good health and CMV-seronegative.

This clone was seen just once. The gene calls are TRBV5-4 and TRBJ1-3, with unresolved D. The CDR3 runs to 15 residues. In germline, CDR1 is SGHNT, CDR2 YYREEE (reference sequence). Trimming removed 3 bases at V and 0 bases at J, with 10 bases between. The CDR3 DNA reads as TGTGCCAGCAGCTATAACATTGGCTCTGGAAACACCATATATTTT. Protein product: CASSYNIGSGNTIYF. Looking up the rest from reference TRBV5-4 and TRBJ1-3 gives the full variable domain: ETGVTQSPTHLIKTRGQQVTLRCSSQSGHNTVSWYQQALGQGPQFIFQYYREEENGRGNFPPRFSGLQFPNYSSELNVNALELDDSALYLCASSYNIGSGNTIYFGEGSWLTVV.

This clone was counted once. The chain carries TRBV6-5 and TRBJ1-2, with TRBD1 matching over 7 bases. Germline V gene sequence: CDR1 MNHEY, CDR2 SVGAGI. V trimming: 5 bases; J trimming: 3 bases; junction bases outside the gene matches: 6. The CDR3 covers 14 residues. CDR3 DNA sequence: TGTGCCAGCAGTCGAGGGGGCGTAGACTATGGCTACACCTTC. This encodes CASSRGGVDYGYTF.

This chain uses TRBV5-6 with TRBJ2-1, with unresolved D. Germline V gene sequence: CDR1 SGHDT, CDR2 YYEEEE. The CDR3 spans 13 residues. With 1 base removed from V and 10 bases from J, the gap between germline ends came to 12 bases. Written as DNA, the CDR3 is TGTGCCAGCAGCTTGCTAGACTCAGTGGAGCAGTTCTTC. Encoded protein: CASSLLDSVEQFF.

With respect to this clone: One end of the junction varies from germline; a read error may be responsible. The V gene is TRBV20-1, the J gene TRBJ1-1; no definite D call. The germline CDR1 and CDR2 sequences are DFQATT and SNEGSKA (reference sequence). This CDR3 is built from 10 residues. CDR3 nucleotides: TGCAGTGCACTAAGAACCGGGAGCCTCTTT. It is translated as CSALRTGSLF.

This clone was seen only a few times. The V call is TRBV19, the J call TRBJ1-5; 8 bases map to TRBD1. Germline CDR1 and CDR2: LNHDA and SQIVND (reference sequence). This CDR3 has 13 amino acids. Unmatched junction bases numbered 4, after V lost 6 bases and J lost 6 bases. As DNA, the CDR3 is TGTGCCAGTAGGACTACAGGGGGTCAGCCCCAGCATTTT. It specifies CASRTTGGQPQHF. The full variable domain, rest sourced from reference TRBV19 and TRBJ1-5, is DGGITQSPKYLFRKEGQNVTLSCEQNLNHDAMYWYRQDPGQGLRLIYYSQIVNDFQKGDIAEGYSVSREKKESFPLTVTSAQKNPTAFYLCASRTTGGQPQHFGDGTRLSIL.

The chain joins TRBV19 to TRBJ2-5; D perhaps matches TRBD1 (6 bases). The germline V and J ends were trimmed by 5 bases and 4 bases, with 23 bases remaining between them. There are 17 residues in the CDR3. Germline loops: CDR1 LNHDA, CDR2 SQIVND (reference sequence). The CDR3 here is CASSAQGTFMTLETQYF. CDR3 coding DNA: TGTGCCAGTAGTGCACAAGGGACATTCATGACTCTAGAGACCCAGTACTTC.

The rearrangement links TRBV7-7 to TRBJ2-5; 9 nucleotides line up with TRBD1. Judging by the DNA end, TRBJ2-7 fits better; the J call may be wrong. From germline, CDR1 is SSHAT and CDR2 FNYEAQ (reference sequence). The CDR3 runs 13 residues. DNA of the CDR3: TGTGCCAGCAGTCCCGGGACAGGGAGCGAGCAGTACTTC. This encodes CASSPGTGSEQYF.

This clone was detected once. V and J are TRBV5-1 and TRBJ1-1; 8 bases match TRBD1. Per germline, CDR1 SGHRS and CDR2 YFSETQ. This CDR3 comprises 15 residues. The ends lost 4 bases at V and 5 bases at J; junction bases unmatched: 10. CDR3 bases: TGCGCCAGCAGCCCGAATTACGACAGGGGAACTGAAGCTTTCTTT. This codes for CASSPNYDRGTEAFF.

The gene calls are TRBV11-3 and TRBJ2-7, with D tentatively TRBD2 (6 bases). The CDR3 consists of 15 residues. CDR1 is SGHNT and CDR2 is YENEEA in the germline V gene. Trimming pared 0 bases from V and 6 bases from J, leaving 15 bases between. This CDR3 is CASSLEGGVSSEQYF. The CDR3 DNA is TGTGCCAGCAGCTTAGAAGGAGGGGTCTCATCCGAGCAGTACTTC.

This chain connects TRBV13 to TRBJ2-7, with TRBD1 matching 9 bases. This CDR3 is built from 16 residues. V was pared by 6 bases and J by 4 bases, with 13 bases of the junction left unmatched. Germline V gene data show CDR1 as PRHDT and CDR2 as FYEKMQ (reference sequence). The CDR3 bases are TGTGCCAGCAGACGATCCCGGGACAGGGTTATTTACGAGCAGTACTTC. Translation gives CASRRSRDRVIYEQYF.

The chain carries TRBV5-6 and TRBJ1-1; D not resolved. The CDR3 sequence is 15 residues long. Germline V gene lookup returns CDR1 SGHDT and CDR2 YYEEEE. Between the trimmed V and J ends, which lost 0 bases and 4 bases, there was a span of 13 bases. The CDR3 sequence: CASSLERALSTEAFF. For the CDR3, the DNA is TGTGCCAGCAGCTTGGAGAGGGCCCTGAGCACTGAAGCTTTCTTT.

J is TRBJ2-1 and V is TRBV5-1, with 12 bases aligning to TRBD2. V was clipped by 4 bases and J by 5 bases; unmatched bases: 1. Germline loops: CDR1 SGHRS, CDR2 YFSETQ. The CDR3 loop spans 14 amino acids. The CDR3 DNA sequence: TGCGCCAGCAGCCTAGCGGGGGGGCACAATGAGCAGTTCTTC. This sequence encodes CASSLAGGHNEQFF.

The chain employs TRBV27 and TRBJ2-1, with a possible D match to TRBD1 (5 bases). Germline values: CDR1 MNHEY, CDR2 SMNVEV (reference sequence). The CDR3 totals 12 residues. The V end was cut by 2 bases, the J end by 9 bases, with 8 bases between. CDR3: CASSLQGGEQFF. DNA of the CDR3: TGTGCCAGCAGTTTACAGGGCGGTGAGCAGTTCTTC.

The chain is built from TRBV14 and TRBJ1-6, with 8 positions matching TRBD1. Germline CDR1 reads SGHDN; CDR2 reads FVKESK. This CDR3 is 15 amino acids long. The V gene end was trimmed by 5 bases and the J gene end by 6 bases; junction bases not matched to a gene: 6. CDR3 bases: TGTGCCAGCAGCTTCGGACAGGGAGGTAATTCACCCCTCCACTTT. This sequence encodes CASSFGQGGNSPLHF.

Only a few counts were recorded for this clone. The CDR3 DNA reads TGTGCCAGCAGTTACGCCCCTTTCAGTTCCTACGAGCAGTACTTC. This sequence encodes CASSYAPFSSYEQYF. The chain recombines TRBV6-5 with TRBJ2-7; D uncertain. The V gene lost 2 bases and the J gene lost 1 base, with 12 bases spanning the gap. The germline CDR1 and CDR2 sequences are MNHEY and SVGAGI. This CDR3 comprises 15 residues.